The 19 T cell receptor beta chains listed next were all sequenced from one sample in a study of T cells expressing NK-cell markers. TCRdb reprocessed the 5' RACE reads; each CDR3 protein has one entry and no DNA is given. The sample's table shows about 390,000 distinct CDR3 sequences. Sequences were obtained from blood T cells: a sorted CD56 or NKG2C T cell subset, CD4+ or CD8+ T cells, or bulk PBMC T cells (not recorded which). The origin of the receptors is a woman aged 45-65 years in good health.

The CDR3 loop is CASSPGGTSVTDTQYF. The chain is built from TRBV5-5 and TRBJ2-3; the TCRdb call, TRBD2, lacks DNA for checking. Germline V gene lookup returns CDR1 SGHKS and CDR2 YYEKEE (reference sequence). The CDR3 extends over 16 amino acids.

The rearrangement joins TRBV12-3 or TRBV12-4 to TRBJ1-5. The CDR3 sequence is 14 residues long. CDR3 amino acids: CASSFHLGNQPQHF.

The CDR3 loop is CASSSRGLETQYF. The chain employs TRBV5-1 and TRBJ2-5; as DNA is missing, the TRBD1 call by TCRdb cannot be tested. CDR3 size: 13 residues. Germline CDR1 and CDR2: SGHRS and YFSETQ.

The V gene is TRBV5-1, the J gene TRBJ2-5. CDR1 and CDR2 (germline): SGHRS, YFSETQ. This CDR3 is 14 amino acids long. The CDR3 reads CASSDGQRGETQYF.

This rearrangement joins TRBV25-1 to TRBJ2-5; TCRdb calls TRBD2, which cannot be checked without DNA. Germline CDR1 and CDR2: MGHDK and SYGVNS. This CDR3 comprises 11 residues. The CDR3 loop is CASTESGTQYF.

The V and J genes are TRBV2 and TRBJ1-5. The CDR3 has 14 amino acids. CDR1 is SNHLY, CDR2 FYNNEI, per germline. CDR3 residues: CASSGREINQPQHF.

The CDR3 here is CSAAAGTGEEKLFF. This chain uses TRBV20-1 with TRBJ1-4; the D gene TCRdb calls, TRBD1, cannot be checked with no DNA. Germline CDR1 DFQATT, CDR2 SNEGSKA (reference sequence). CDR3 size: 14 residues.

The CDR3 loop is CSARYSANTDTQYF. The chain employs TRBV20-1 and TRBJ2-3. The CDR3 is 14 residues long. Germline values: CDR1 DFQATT, CDR2 SNEGSKA (reference sequence).

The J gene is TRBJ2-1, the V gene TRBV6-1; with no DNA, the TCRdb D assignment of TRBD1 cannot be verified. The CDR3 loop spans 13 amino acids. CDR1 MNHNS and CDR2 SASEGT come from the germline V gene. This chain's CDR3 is CANDRGEGDEQFF.

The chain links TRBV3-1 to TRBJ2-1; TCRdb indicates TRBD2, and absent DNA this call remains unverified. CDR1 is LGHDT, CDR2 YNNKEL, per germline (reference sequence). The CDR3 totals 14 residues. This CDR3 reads CASSTSGWYNEQFF.

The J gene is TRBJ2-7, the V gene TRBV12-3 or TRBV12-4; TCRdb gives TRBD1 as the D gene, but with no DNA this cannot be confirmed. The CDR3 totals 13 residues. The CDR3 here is CASGGLRVYEQYF.

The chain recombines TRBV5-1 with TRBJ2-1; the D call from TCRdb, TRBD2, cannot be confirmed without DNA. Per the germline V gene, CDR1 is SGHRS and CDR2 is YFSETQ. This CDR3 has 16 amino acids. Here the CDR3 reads CASSLVKREGPNEQFF.

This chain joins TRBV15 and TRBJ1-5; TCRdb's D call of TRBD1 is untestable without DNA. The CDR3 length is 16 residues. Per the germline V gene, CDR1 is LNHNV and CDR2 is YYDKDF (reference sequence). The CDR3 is CATSRNSPTGFQPQHF. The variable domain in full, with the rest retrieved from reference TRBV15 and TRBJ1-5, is DAMVIQNPRYQVTQFGKPVTLSCSQTLNHNVMYWYQQKSSQAPKLLFHYYDKDFNNEADTPDNFQSRRPNTSFCFLDIRSPGLGDTAMYLCATSRNSPTGFQPQHFGDGTRLSIL.

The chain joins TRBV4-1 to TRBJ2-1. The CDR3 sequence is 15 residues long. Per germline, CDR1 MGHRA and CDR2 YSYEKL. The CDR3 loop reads CASSHGGSSYNEQFF.

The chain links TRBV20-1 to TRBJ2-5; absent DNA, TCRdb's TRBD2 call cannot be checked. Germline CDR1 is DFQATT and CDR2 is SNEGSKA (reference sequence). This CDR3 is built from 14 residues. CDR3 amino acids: CSAPGGAYQETQYF.

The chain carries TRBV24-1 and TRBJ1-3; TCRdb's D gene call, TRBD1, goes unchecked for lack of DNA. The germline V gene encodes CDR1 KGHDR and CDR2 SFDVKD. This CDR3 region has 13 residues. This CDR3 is CATSAEGASTIYF.

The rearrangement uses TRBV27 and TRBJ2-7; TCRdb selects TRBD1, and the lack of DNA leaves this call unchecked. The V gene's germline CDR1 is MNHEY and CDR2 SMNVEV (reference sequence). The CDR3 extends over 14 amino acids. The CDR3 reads CASRPKDRLYEQYF.

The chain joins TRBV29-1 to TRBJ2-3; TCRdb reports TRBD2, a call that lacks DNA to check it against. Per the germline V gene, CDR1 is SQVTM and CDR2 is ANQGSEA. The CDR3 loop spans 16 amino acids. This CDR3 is CSVGRTSGDATDTQYF.

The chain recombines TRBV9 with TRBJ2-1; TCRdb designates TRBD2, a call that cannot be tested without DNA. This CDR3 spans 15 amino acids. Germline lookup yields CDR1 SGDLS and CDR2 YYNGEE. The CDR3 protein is CASTSTAISYNEQFF. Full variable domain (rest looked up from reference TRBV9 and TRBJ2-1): DSGVTQTPKHLITATGQRVTLRCSPRSGDLSVYWYQQSLDQGLQFLIQYYNGEERAKGNILERFSAQQFPDLHSELNLSSLELGDSALYFCASTSTAISYNEQFFGPGTRLTVL.